The present entry profiles one TCR beta chain with its context. Its specific antigen is unknown. No much larger clone is present one base from it, and per-base qualities are unavailable. The germline V gene gives CDR1 as MNHEY and CDR2 as SVGAGI. Trimming removed 6 bases from V and 3 bases from J, leaving 12 bases between the germline ends. CDR3 length: 14 amino acids, cysteine to phenylalanine. Just CDR3 DNA is preserved here, 42 bases in frame from base 1. Each collaborating institution followed its own protocols to collect whole blood in K2EDTA tubes. For TCRbeta analysis, collaborator samples were shipped as frozen whole blood, as isolated PBMCs, or as DNA extracted from either sample type. The sample belongs to a study of blood T cell repertoires in COVID-19 (dated by TCRdb to 2018 to 2020). For context, the study as a whole: Samples covering the acute and convalescent phases of COVID-19 were provided by collaborators in the United States, Italy and Spain. The prospective study material was composed of cDNA or gDNA derived from T cells, B-cell-depleted T cells, or PBMCs. Subjects who had been exposed to COVID-19, were actively infected with it, or had recovered from it provided the deeply sampled blood TCRbeta repertoires that made up the dataset. The repertoires were released in a freely available public database intended as a resource for research on the immune response to SARS-CoV-2. Samples were obtained from the ongoing ImmuneRACE study (first 160 participants) and from about 1,300 subjects provided by 6 global collaborators. Sample metadata almost always included a de-identified subject ID, COVID-19 status, age in years and sex. Where HLA class I and class II types were available, the types were taken from metadata supplied by the sample provider, not from assay-based typing.

TCRbeta CDR3 regions were amplified from genomic DNA using the immunoSEQ Assay, a bias-controlled multiplex PCR. The paper's processing steps were these. The number of nucleated cells in each sample was estimated by amplification of reference gene primers within the assay. To quantify the absolute abundance of each unique TCRbeta CDR3 rearrangement, sequence reads were collapsed and filtered. For each sample, productive Simpson clonality was calculated by taking the square root of Simpson's diversity index across productive rearrangements. What TCRdb holds here is the immuneACCESS table cut down to in-frame rearrangements. Part of the clones is not present; checked against another copy, under half of the missing clones reflect an unresolved V gene, and the others are unexplained. V and J calls and clone size are copied from that table; D and trimming were computed from the DNA. For this sample there are a few hundred thousand clones; 85% appear just once. Jointly, the top ten make up 5% to 6.5% of the sample.

The investigation overall reported the following: The quantity of clinical and demographic metadata differed by source and by participant and was supplied without curation.

In this chain, TRBV6-5 is recombined with TRBJ1-5; a tentative D call is TRBD1 (5 bases match). The source of this sequence is a man between 50 and 59 years old with active or convalescent COVID-19. Sequenced: peripheral blood. DNA sequence: TGTGCCAGCAGCGGGCGGGACCCCAATCAGCCCCAGCATTTT. This encodes CASSGRDPNQPQHF.